A single sample gave rise to the 7 T cell receptor beta chains below, sequenced in a study of response to subunit inactivated influenza vaccine. MiXCR, applied by TCRdb to the RT-PCR reads, yields one record per CDR3 protein. The table shows 500,000 to 600,000 distinct CDR3 sequences, with approximately 11% occurring only once. The sample was also reused in another study, on T cells expressing NK-cell markers. This second report adds: TCR beta libraries carry UMIs added by 5'RACE template switching.

The specimen comprised PBMCs from blood, sampled on the day of vaccination. The receptors were sampled from a man aged 50-59 years who received an inactivated influenza vaccine.

This clonotype was counted a few times. This may be a read error, as it is one base from a much larger clone. The rearrangement joins TRBV7-9 to TRBJ2-1; D ambiguous. Trimming left V 2 bases short and J 3 bases short, with 2 bases between. The germline V gene encodes CDR1 SEHNR and CDR2 FQNEAQ (reference sequence). The CDR3 covers 12 residues. CDR3: CASSLFYNEQFF. For the CDR3, the DNA is TGTGCCAGCAGCTTATTCTACAATGAGCAGTTCTTC.

The rearrangement links TRBV10-3 to TRBJ2-7, with 9 positions matching TRBD1. The CDR3 runs 14 residues. From germline, CDR1 is ENHRY and CDR2 SYGVKD. J was trimmed by 4 bases and V by 10 bases; bases with no gene match: 11. The chain's CDR3 is CATDRGQGQYEQYF. CDR3 bases: TGTGCCACCGATCGGGGACAGGGTCAATACGAGCAGTACTTC.

In its sample, this clonotype was seen many times. The chain couples TRBV29-1 to TRBJ2-1, with TRBD2 matching 13 bases. Germline CDR1 reads SQVTM; CDR2 reads ANQGSEA. The junction had 8 bases not matched to a gene; V was cut back by 7 bases and J by 8 bases. The CDR3 is made up of 14 amino acids. The CDR3, as DNA: TGCAGCGCATTACTAGCGGGAGGGGACGATGAGCAGTTCTTC. It yields the protein CSALLAGGDDEQFF.

This clonotype came up a few times. This chain connects TRBV24-1 to TRBJ2-1, with D possibly being TRBD1 (5 bases). V was clipped by 2 bases and J by 3 bases, with 10 bases between them. CDR1 KGHDR and CDR2 SFDVKD come from the germline V gene. CDR3 length: 15 residues. The CDR3 DNA reads as TGTGCCACCAGTGATTGGGGCAGCCGCTACAATGAGCAGTTCTTC. Its protein is CATSDWGSRYNEQFF.

Points on this clonotype: Since a much larger clone is just one base distant, this may be a read error. V and J are TRBV10-3 and TRBJ2-1; D gene uncertain. This CDR3 is 18 amino acids long. V shed 0 bases and J shed 5 bases, with 20 bases lying between them. From germline, CDR1 is ENHRY and CDR2 SYGVKD. As DNA, the CDR3 is TGTGCCATCAGTGAGTCGGGCGGTTATGCTCCTCTTAACAATGAGCAGTTCTTC. Its protein product is CAISESGGYAPLNNEQFF.

This rearrangement joins TRBV11-2 to TRBJ1-2; D is possibly TRBD1 (5 bases). Germline CDR1 and CDR2: SGHAT and FQNNGV. This CDR3 has 17 amino acids. The V end lost 3 bases, the J end lost 4 bases, and 21 bases lay between the germline ends. The CDR3 DNA reads as TGTGCCAGCAGCTTCCCAGGGACCTCCTCATTTGCCTATGGCTACACCTTC. This encodes CASSFPGTSSFAYGYTF.

The table lists this clonotype with a few counts. The chain couples TRBV2 to TRBJ1-2, with 8 positions matching TRBD1. The J segment lost 2 bases and the V segment lost 5 bases, leaving 10 bases of the junction unmatched. CDR3 size: 16 residues. In germline, CDR1 is SNHLY, CDR2 FYNNEI. The CDR3 region is CASSKGPGQGNYGYTF. CDR3 sequence (DNA): TGTGCCAGCAGTAAAGGCCCCGGACAGGGAAACTATGGCTACACCTTC.